This is a list of T cell receptor beta chains from one sample in a study of blood T cells in healthy people across ages. TCRdb redid the calling of the 5' RACE reads with MiXCR, one entry per CDR3 protein. In the table there are hundreds of thousands of distinct CDR3 sequences, roughly a quarter of which are singletons. These same data were also listed under a study on T cells of mothers and their children.

Sample: blood. The receptors come from a boy aged 2 to 9 in good health. Each CDR3 is given with its conserved first and last residue. D genes are given only for firm matches. Clone size appears in some rows only: once, few, many, or a class for an expanded clone.

- | - | TRBJ1-2 | TRBV4-1 | CASSQEPLPRTNYGYTF | TGCGCCAGCAGCCAAGAGCCCTTACCCAGGACTAACTATGGCTACACCTTC
- | - | TRBJ1-4 | TRBV5-5 | CASSVGRLPNEKLFF | TGTGCCAGCAGCGTTGGAAGACTGCCGAATGAAAAACTGTTTTTT
- | - | TRBJ2-7 | TRBV3-1 | CASAQASYEQYF | TGTGCCAGCGCCCAAGCCTCCTACGAGCAGTACTTC
- | few | TRBJ1-1 | TRBV2 | CASSNPRNTEAFF | TGTGCCAGCAGCAATCCTAGGAACACTGAAGCTTTCTTT
TRBD2 | - | TRBJ2-2 | TRBV4-3 | CASSLSGSETGELFF | TGCGCCAGCAGCCTTAGCGGGAGTGAAACCGGGGAGCTGTTTTTT
TRBD2 | many | TRBJ2-5 | TRBV9 | CASSPRGGRMVETQYF | TGTGCCAGCAGCCCACGAGGCGGGAGGATGGTAGAGACCCAGTACTTC
TRBD2 | - | TRBJ2-1 | TRBV20-1 | CSATVAGGRNEQFF | TGCAGTGCTACCGTAGCGGGAGGGCGCAATGAGCAGTTCTTC
- | few | TRBJ1-6 | TRBV7-9 | CASRRREDSPLHF | TGTGCCAGCAGGCGCCGGGAGGATTCACCCCTCCACTTT
TRBD1 | few | TRBJ1-1 | TRBV5-1 | CASSLAWTGPTEAFF | TGCGCCAGCAGCTTGGCTTGGACAGGGCCCACTGAAGCTTTCTTT
- | few | TRBJ1-5 | TRBV12-3/TRBV12-4 | CASSLLDQPQHF | TGTGCCAGCAGTTTATTGGATCAGCCCCAGCATTTT
TRBD2 | many | TRBJ2-5 | TRBV20-1 | CSARRAGGAEETQYF | TGCAGTGCGAGACGAGCGGGAGGCGCCGAAGAGACCCAGTACTTC
TRBD1 | few | TRBJ2-3 | TRBV7-9 | CASSFRGQDTDTQYF | TGTGCCAGCAGCTTTAGAGGACAGGACACAGATACGCAGTATTTT